The TCR beta chain described here comes from a study of T cell responses to AZD1222 COVID-19 vaccine. Findings and limits, study-wide: Once two AZD1222 doses were given, Spike-specific TCR breadth and depth went up. Baseline seropositivity characterized only a handful of AZD1222 recipients. A mostly white British donor set with more females was recruited, and clonal diversity was possibly underestimated. The study found vaccine-associated CD4 TCRs spanning spike, dominant at 160-218 and 743-854.

Of note for this clone: The antigen is unknown.

Only in-frame clones appear in the TCRdb table, and some are missing; sequencing was by immunoSEQ multiplex PCR. The sample records about 82,000 clones, around nine tenths being singletons. The CDR3 is made up of 11 amino acids. Germline CDR1 and CDR2: DFQATT and SNEGSKA (reference sequence). Between the trimmed V and J ends, which lost 5 bases and 7 bases, there was a span of 12 bases. The starting material was peripheral blood, obtained 28 days after the second AZD1222 dose. This chain connects TRBV20-1 to TRBJ2-7; no definite D call. The source of this sequence is an adult who received the AZD1222 COVID-19 vaccine. In DNA form, the CDR3 reads TGCAGTGCTGGGATTAAGGTAGAGCAGTACTTC. It translates to CSAGIKVEQYF.